This is a list of T cell receptor beta chains from one sample in a study of blood T cell repertoires in COVID-19. Using immunoSEQ multiplex PCR, the repertoire was profiled, and TCRdb retains in-frame clones only, with some absent. The sample yields over 300,000 clones, under 90% seen once. Sequencing was carried out using PBMCs or T cells enriched from blood (not recorded which). These receptor sequences come from a woman between 18 and 30 years old who had recovered from COVID-19. CDR3s include the opening cysteine and the closing phenylalanine or tryptophan. Each record gives: J gene, D gene, V gene, clone size, CDR3 protein, CDR3 DNA. A D gene is named only where the DNA matches it firmly. Clone size is given for some rows only: seen once, a few or many times, or a class if the clone is expanded.

>TRBJ1-6|TRBD1|TRBV18|-
CASSQTGGPNSPLHF
TGTGCCAGCTCACAGACAGGGGGACCTAATTCACCCCTCCACTTT
>TRBJ1-5|TRBD1|TRBV28|-
CASSSTGVQPQHF
TGTGCCAGCAGTTCAACAGGGGTTCAGCCCCAGCATTTT
>TRBJ2-2|TRBD2|TRBV5-4|few
CASSLWVGTTNTGELFF
TGTGCCAGCAGCTTGTGGGTCGGGACTACGAACACCGGGGAGCTGTTTTTT
>TRBJ1-5|-|TRBV4-1|few
CASSRRLGDSNQPQHF
TGCGCCAGCAGCCGAAGACTAGGGGATAGCAATCAGCCCCAGCATTTT
>TRBJ1-6|-|TRBV27|-
CASSRDYYTSSPLHF
TGTGCCAGCAGTAGGGACTATTATACGTCGTCACCCCTCCACTTT
>TRBJ2-1|TRBD1|TRBV29-1|-
CSATGQSYNEQFF
TGCAGCGCCACGGGACAGTCTTACAATGAGCAGTTCTTC
>TRBJ1-1|TRBD1|TRBV10-3|-
CAINDRGGDTEAFF
TGTGCCATCAATGACAGGGGCGGAGACACTGAAGCTTTCTTT
>TRBJ1-1|-|TRBV30|-
CAWRQTNTEAFF
TGTGCCTGGAGACAGACGAACACTGAAGCTTTCTTT
>TRBJ1-1|-|TRBV10-3|few
CAIGDDRNTEAFF
TGTGCCATCGGTGACGACAGGAACACTGAAGCTTTCTTT
>TRBJ2-2|TRBD1|TRBV19|-
CASSTDRGRTGELFF
TGTGCCAGTAGTACGGACAGGGGAAGGACCGGGGAGCTGTTTTTT
>TRBJ2-1|TRBD2|TRBV18|-
CASSLPSGGGHNEQFF
TGTGCCAGCTCACTACCAAGCGGGGGGGGACACAATGAGCAGTTCTTC
>TRBJ2-2|-|TRBV3-1/TRBV3-2|-
CASSQDHGSGAGELFF
TGTGCCAGCAGCCAAGACCACGGGAGTGGTGCCGGGGAGCTGTTTTTT
>TRBJ1-2|-|TRBV20-1|-
CSASVEGVRGYTF
TGCAGTGCTAGTGTTGAAGGGGTTAGGGGCTACACCTTC
>TRBJ2-7|-|TRBV2|once
CASSEVNRAYEQYF
TGTGCCAGCAGTGAAGTCAACAGGGCTTACGAGCAGTACTTC
>TRBJ2-7|TRBD1|TRBV5-1|-
CASSLPQGQVKNEQYF
TGCGCCAGCAGCTTGCCCCAGGGACAGGTTAAGAACGAGCAGTACTTC
>TRBJ1-2|TRBD1|TRBV9|-
CASSVGTGDNYGYTF
TGTGCCAGCAGCGTAGGGACAGGGGATAACTATGGCTACACCTTC